Listed here are 22 T cell receptor beta chains from one sample, sequenced in a study of cytomegalovirus exposure and HLA in healthy donors listed by TCRdb under 2017. Preparation of the library involved the immunoSEQ multiplex PCR assay. A mixture of 60 forward primers for TCR Vbeta segments and 13 reverse primers for TCR Jbeta segments was used in the multiplex PCR. Held by TCRdb, this immuneACCESS table contains in-frame sequences only and omits some clones. Under half of the omission traces to an unresolved V gene where checked; the cause of the rest is unknown. Across this sample there are roughly 250,000 clones, with around 65% seen only once. The biggest ten clones account for 2% to 2.5% of the sample. The sample taken for sequencing was PBMCs. The receptor set was obtained from a female donor in good health and CMV-seronegative.

About this clone itself: Mismatch with germline at one junction end may stem from a read error. The sample contains more than one DNA sequence encoding this CDR3. The rearrangement uses TRBV2 and TRBJ2-6, with a tentative D call TRBD1 (5 bases). The CDR3 extends over 19 amino acids. Germline V gives CDR1 SNHLY, CDR2 FYNNEI. As DNA, the CDR3 is TGTGCCAGCAGTGGTTTGGGGCCGGGTCGGAGCTCTGGGGCCAACGTCCTGACCTTC. Its translation is CASSGLGPGRSSGANVLTF.

This clone has only a few counts. The rearrangement links TRBV6-5 to TRBJ2-1, with TRBD2 matching 8 bases. V shed 2 bases and J 9 bases; nucleotides not matched to a gene: 6. The CDR3 is 14 residues long. Germline assignment: CDR1 MNHEY and CDR2 SVGAGI. The CDR3 sequence: CASSYPGGISEQFF. The CDR3 DNA reads TGTGCCAGCAGTTACCCGGGAGGGATAAGTGAGCAGTTCTTC.

With regard to this clone: At one end, the junction sequence differs from germline, possibly due to a read error. The same CDR3 is also encoded by other DNA sequences in this sample. V gene TRBV2 combines with J gene TRBJ1-4; perhaps TRBD1 as D (6 bases). Germline V gene lookup returns CDR1 SNHLY and CDR2 FYNNEI. This CDR3 has 18 residues. The CDR3 loop is CASSAGHLNLATNEKLFF. The CDR3, as DNA: TGTGCCAGCAGTGCGGGACACCTTAACCTTGCAACCAATGAAAAACTGTTTTTT.

The chain uses TRBV27 and TRBJ1-5; D is undetermined. Deletions cut 1 base from V and 5 bases from J, with 9 bases between. CDR3 length: 14 amino acids. Germline assignment: CDR1 MNHEY and CDR2 SMNVEV (reference sequence). The CDR3 DNA sequence: TGTGCCAGCAGTTTATATGGCGGCGATCAGCCCCAGCATTTT. Its protein is CASSLYGGDQPQHF.

This chain links TRBV11-3 with TRBJ2-5; unclear D gene. Trimming shortened V by 1 base and J by 4 bases, and 19 bases separated the two germline ends. The CDR3 sequence is 17 residues long. Germline V gives CDR1 SGHNT, CDR2 YENEEA. The chain's CDR3 is CASSLGASNSGGETQYF. The CDR3 DNA sequence: TGTGCCAGCAGCTTAGGGGCGTCGAACTCCGGTGGAGAGACCCAGTACTTC.

This clone was recorded only once. The chain combines TRBV27 with TRBJ1-4; the D is unclear. The CDR3 is 15 amino acids. The ends were cut back, 5 bases at V and 5 bases at J, with 15 bases in the middle. CDR1 is MNHEY and CDR2 is SMNVEV in the germline V gene (reference sequence). This CDR3 reads CASSAVGYRNEKLFF. The CDR3 coding sequence is TGTGCCAGCAGTGCCGTCGGGTATCGGAATGAAAAACTGTTTTTT.

V and J are TRBV27 and TRBJ1-5, with 7 positions matching TRBD1. This CDR3 has 16 amino acids. Per germline, CDR1 MNHEY and CDR2 SMNVEV (reference sequence). J gave up 0 bases and V 5 bases, and 7 bases lay outside the gene matches. DNA of the CDR3: TGTGCCAGCAGTCCTGGGACAGACCTTAGCAATCAGCCCCAGCATTTT. Translation gives CASSPGTDLSNQPQHF.

The chain links TRBV14 to TRBJ2-7, with 8 bases lining up with TRBD1. Germline lookup yields CDR1 SGHDN and CDR2 FVKESK. V was pared by 4 bases and J by 6 bases, with 5 bases of the junction left unmatched. The CDR3 sequence is 13 residues long. CDR3 protein: CASSPWTGTEQYF. The CDR3 region has the DNA TGTGCCAGCAGCCCCTGGACAGGGACCGAGCAGTACTTC.

This clone was seen only a few times. The chain links TRBV5-1 to TRBJ2-5; D unclear. Trimming left V 4 bases short and J 5 bases short, with 24 bases between. The CDR3 length is 17 residues. Germline CDR1 reads SGHRS; CDR2 reads YFSETQ. This chain's CDR3 is CASSPAPSVRARETQYF. The CDR3 coding sequence is TGCGCCAGCAGCCCGGCCCCGAGCGTACGAGCTAGGGAGACCCAGTACTTC.

This clone was seen only a few times. The rearrangement joins TRBV5-1 to TRBJ2-7, with D perhaps matching TRBD2 (5 bases). V was shortened by 5 bases and J by 5 bases, with 23 bases between the two germline ends. The CDR3 consists of 16 residues. Germline CDR1 and CDR2: SGHRS and YFSETQ. CDR3 in amino acids: CASRSFGEGSVNEQYF. CDR3 DNA: TGCGCCAGCAGATCTTTCGGCGAGGGCTCCGTGAACGAGCAGTACTTC.

The chain links TRBV5-1 to TRBJ2-4; TRBD1 aligns across 7 bases. Germline V gives CDR1 SGHRS, CDR2 YFSETQ. With 7 bases clipped from V and 1 base from J, the junction kept 14 bases outside the gene matches. This CDR3 has 17 amino acids. CDR3 coding DNA: TGCGCCAGCGAACAGGGGCCGGGAAGTGCTGCCAAAAACATTCAGTACTTC. It yields the protein CASEQGPGSAAKNIQYF.

The chain is built from TRBV27 and TRBJ2-7, with D possibly being TRBD2 (5 bases). This CDR3 region has 13 residues. V was shortened by 6 bases and J by 3 bases, with 12 bases between the two germline ends. Germline loops: CDR1 MNHEY, CDR2 SMNVEV (reference sequence). The CDR3 region has the DNA TGTGCCAGCAGCGTAGGACGGGACTACGAGCAGTACTTC. Amino acids: CASSVGRDYEQYF.

The chain joins TRBV7-9 to TRBJ2-2; the D is unclear. Deletions cut 2 bases from V and 5 bases from J, with 6 bases between. The CDR3 is 13 amino acids. From germline, CDR1 is SEHNR and CDR2 FQNEAQ (reference sequence). The chain's CDR3 is CASSLSRTGELFF. CDR3 nucleotides: TGTGCCAGCAGCTTATCCAGAACCGGGGAGCTGTTTTTT.

This rearrangement joins TRBV14 to TRBJ2-1; D is unclear. Trimming took 1 base from V and 2 from J, leaving 12 bases between them. Germline CDR1 is SGHDN and CDR2 is FVKESK. This CDR3 is 16 amino acids long. CDR3 DNA: TGTGCCAGCAGCCAAGGACTGCCTTGGGCCTACAATGAGCAGTTCTTC. Its protein is CASSQGLPWAYNEQFF.

This rearrangement joins TRBV6-7 to TRBJ1-3; 7 positions agree with TRBD1. TRBV6-7 is reported as an ORF; its role is uncertain. Germline trimming cut 4 bases from V and 4 bases from J; bases unmatched to any gene: 13. The CDR3 has 17 residues. The CDR3: CASSSHSQGSSGNTIYF. CDR3 in DNA: TGTGCCAGCAGTTCCCACTCACAGGGGAGCTCCGGAAACACCATATATTTT.

The chain couples TRBV20-1 to TRBJ2-2; no reliable D call. V was pared by 1 base and J by 6 bases, with 3 bases between. The V gene's germline CDR1 is DFQATT and CDR2 SNEGSKA (reference sequence). This CDR3 has 11 amino acids. CDR3 amino acids: CSARASGELFF. CDR3 sequence (DNA): TGCAGTGCTAGAGCGTCCGGGGAGCTGTTTTTT.

The V call is TRBV5-1, the J call TRBJ2-3; no definite D call. Trimming left V 0 bases short and J 4 bases short, with 9 bases between. The CDR3 covers 14 residues. Germline CDR1 is SGHRS and CDR2 is YFSETQ. The CDR3 bases are TGCGCCAGCAGCTTGGGTGATCCAGCAGATACGCAGTATTTT. Translated: CASSLGDPADTQYF.

In this sample, this clone turned up a few times. The sample holds other DNA sequences that translate to the same CDR3. In DNA form, the CDR3 reads TGTGCCAGCAGCTTGTCAGGGTCCGGAAACACCATATATTTT. The encoded protein is CASSLSGSGNTIYF. V gene TRBV5-4 combines with J gene TRBJ1-3; tentatively, D is TRBD1 (5 bases). Germline-derived CDR1 and CDR2 are SGHNT and YYREEE (reference sequence). Trimming removed 1 base at V and 4 bases at J, with 9 bases between. The CDR3 totals 14 residues.

Concerning this clone itself: The junction and the germline gene differ at one end; a read error may be behind it. This chain links TRBV7-9 with TRBJ2-7; a possible D gene is TRBD2 (6 bases). The CDR3 runs to 17 residues. Germline V CDR1 and CDR2: SEHNR, FQNEAQ (reference sequence). The CDR3 coding sequence is TGTTCCAGCAGCTCAATACCGGGACTCAAAAACTCCTACGAGCAGTACTTC. It translates to CSSSSIPGLKNSYEQYF.

This clone appeared a few times. The genes are TRBV30 and TRBJ1-5, with 7 bases identical to TRBD1. CDR3 size: 15 residues. Germline V CDR1 and CDR2: GTSNPN, SVGIG (reference sequence). The V gene end was trimmed by 0 bases and the J gene end by 4 bases; junction bases not matched to a gene: 6. CDR3 in DNA: TGTGCCTGGAGTGTACAGACAGGGCCTAATCAGCCCCAGCATTTT. This translates into CAWSVQTGPNQPQHF.

This sequence joins TRBV27 and TRBJ2-3, with 9 nucleotides matching TRBD2. The V and J ends lost 3 bases and 3 bases, in that order; junction bases with no gene match: 1. Germline-derived CDR1 and CDR2 are MNHEY and SMNVEV (reference sequence). The length of the CDR3 is 14 residues. DNA of the CDR3: TGTGCCAGCAGTTTGCGGGGGGGGACAGATACGCAGTATTTT. Translated, it gives CASSLRGGTDTQYF.

V gene TRBV27 combines with J gene TRBJ1-2; 7 nucleotides align to TRBD1. With V trimmed by 6 bases and J by 6 bases, 7 bases remained unmatched. There are 13 residues in the CDR3. CDR1 MNHEY and CDR2 SMNVEV come from the germline V gene (reference sequence). In DNA form, the CDR3 reads TGTGCCAGCAGGTCCGAACAGGGGAATGGCTACACCTTC. Its protein product is CASRSEQGNGYTF.